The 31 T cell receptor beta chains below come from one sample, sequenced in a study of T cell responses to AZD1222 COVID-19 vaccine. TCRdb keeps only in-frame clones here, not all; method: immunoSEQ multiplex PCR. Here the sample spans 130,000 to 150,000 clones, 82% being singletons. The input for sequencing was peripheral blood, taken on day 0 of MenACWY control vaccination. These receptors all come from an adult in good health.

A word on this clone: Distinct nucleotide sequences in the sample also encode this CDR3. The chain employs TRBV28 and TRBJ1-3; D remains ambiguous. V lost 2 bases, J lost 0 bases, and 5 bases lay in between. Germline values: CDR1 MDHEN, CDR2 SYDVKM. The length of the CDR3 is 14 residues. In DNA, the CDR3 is TGTGCCAGCAGTTTAACCGGCTCTGGAAACACCATATATTTT. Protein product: CASSLTGSGNTIYF.

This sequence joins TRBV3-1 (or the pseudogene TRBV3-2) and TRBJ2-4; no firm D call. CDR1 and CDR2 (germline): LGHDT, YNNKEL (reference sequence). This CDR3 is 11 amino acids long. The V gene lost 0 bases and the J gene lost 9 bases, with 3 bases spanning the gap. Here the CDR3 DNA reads TGTGCCAGCAGCCAAGAGACCATTCAGTACTTC. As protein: CASSQETIQYF.

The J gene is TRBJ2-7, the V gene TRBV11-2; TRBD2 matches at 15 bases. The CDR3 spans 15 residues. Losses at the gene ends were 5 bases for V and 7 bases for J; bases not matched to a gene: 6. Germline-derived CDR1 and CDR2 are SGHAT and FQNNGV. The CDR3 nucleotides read TGTGCCAGCAGCGAAGGACTAGCGGGGGGGCGGGAGCAGTACTTC. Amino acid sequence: CASSEGLAGGREQYF.

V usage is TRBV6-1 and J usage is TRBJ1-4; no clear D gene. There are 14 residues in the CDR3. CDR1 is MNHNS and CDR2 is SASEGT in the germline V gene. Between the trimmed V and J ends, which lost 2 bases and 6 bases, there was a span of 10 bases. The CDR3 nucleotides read TGTGCCAGCAGTGAAAGGGCCGTGCATGAAAAACTGTTTTTT. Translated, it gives CASSERAVHEKLFF.

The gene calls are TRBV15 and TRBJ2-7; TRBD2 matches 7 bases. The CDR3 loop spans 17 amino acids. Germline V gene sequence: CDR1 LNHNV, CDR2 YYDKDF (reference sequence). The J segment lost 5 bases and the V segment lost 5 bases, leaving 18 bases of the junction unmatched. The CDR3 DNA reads TGTGCCACCAGCCCCACTTTTCCCAGGGAGGGGTTGGACGAGCAGTACTTC. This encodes CATSPTFPREGLDEQYF.

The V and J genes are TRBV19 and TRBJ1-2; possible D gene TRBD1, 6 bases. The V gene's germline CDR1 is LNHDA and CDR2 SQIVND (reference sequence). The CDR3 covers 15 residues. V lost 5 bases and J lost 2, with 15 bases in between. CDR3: CASSDPGARNYGYTF. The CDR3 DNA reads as TGTGCCAGTAGTGATCCAGGGGCGAGGAACTATGGCTACACCTTC.

The CDR3 here is CASSLESNSPLHF. DNA for the CDR3: TGTGCCAGCAGCTTAGAAAGTAATTCACCCCTCCACTTT. The gene calls are TRBV11-2 and TRBJ1-6; D unclear. CDR3 size: 13 residues. V lost 0 bases to trimming and J lost 6 bases, with 3 bases between them. Germline V CDR1 and CDR2: SGHAT, FQNNGV.

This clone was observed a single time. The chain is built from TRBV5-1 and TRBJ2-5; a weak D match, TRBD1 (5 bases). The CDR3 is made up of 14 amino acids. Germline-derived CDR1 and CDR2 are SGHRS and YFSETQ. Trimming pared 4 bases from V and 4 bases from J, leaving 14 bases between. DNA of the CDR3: TGCGCCAGCAGCGACACTGGAAGGGGAGAGACCCAGTACTTC. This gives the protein CASSDTGRGETQYF.

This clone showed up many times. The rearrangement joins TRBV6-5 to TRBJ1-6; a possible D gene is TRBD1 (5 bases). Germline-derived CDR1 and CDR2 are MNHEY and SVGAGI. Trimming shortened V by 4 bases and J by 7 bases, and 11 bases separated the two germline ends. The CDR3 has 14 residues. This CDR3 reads CASSSGTPNSPLHF. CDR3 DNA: TGTGCCAGCAGTTCCGGGACCCCCAATTCACCCCTCCACTTT.

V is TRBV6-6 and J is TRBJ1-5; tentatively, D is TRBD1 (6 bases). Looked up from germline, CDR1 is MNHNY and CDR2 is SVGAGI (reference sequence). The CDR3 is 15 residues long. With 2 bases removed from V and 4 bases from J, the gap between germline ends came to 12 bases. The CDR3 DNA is TGTGCCAGCAGTTACGAGGGGGGGATTAATCAGCCCCAGCATTTT. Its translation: CASSYEGGINQPQHF.

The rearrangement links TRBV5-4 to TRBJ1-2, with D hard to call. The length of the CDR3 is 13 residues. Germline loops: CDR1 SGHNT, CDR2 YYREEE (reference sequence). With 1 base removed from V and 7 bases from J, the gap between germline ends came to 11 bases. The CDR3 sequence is CASSLPRLLGYTF. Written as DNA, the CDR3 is TGTGCCAGCAGCTTGCCAAGGCTTCTTGGCTACACCTTC.

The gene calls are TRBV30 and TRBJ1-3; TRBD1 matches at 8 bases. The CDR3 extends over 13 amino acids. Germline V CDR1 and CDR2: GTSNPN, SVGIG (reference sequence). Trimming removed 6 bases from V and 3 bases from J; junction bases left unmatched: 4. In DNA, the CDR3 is TGTGCCTGTCAGGGGGCAGGTGGAAACACCATATATTTT. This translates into CACQGAGGNTIYF.

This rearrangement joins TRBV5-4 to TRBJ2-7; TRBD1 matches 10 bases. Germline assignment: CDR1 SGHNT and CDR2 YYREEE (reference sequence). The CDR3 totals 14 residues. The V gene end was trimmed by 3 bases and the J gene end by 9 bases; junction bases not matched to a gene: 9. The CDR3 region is CASSSTGGGGGQYF. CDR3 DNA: TGTGCCAGCAGCTCGACAGGGGGCGGAGGGGGGCAGTACTTC.

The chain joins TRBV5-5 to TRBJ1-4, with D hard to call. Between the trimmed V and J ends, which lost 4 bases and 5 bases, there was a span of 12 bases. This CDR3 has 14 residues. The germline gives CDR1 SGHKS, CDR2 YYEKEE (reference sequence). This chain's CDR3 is CASSRGRANEKLFF. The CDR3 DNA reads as TGTGCCAGCAGCCGCGGTCGAGCAAATGAAAAACTGTTTTTT.

In DNA form, the CDR3 reads TGTGCCAGCAGCCAGGCCGGGACAGTGAACACTGAAGCTTTCTTT. Translation gives CASSQAGTVNTEAFF. The V call is TRBV14, the J call TRBJ1-1, with 7 bases aligning to TRBD1. The CDR3 consists of 15 residues. V shed 3 bases and J 0 bases; nucleotides not matched to a gene: 4. Germline loops: CDR1 SGHDN, CDR2 FVKESK. The full variable domain, in which reference TRBV14 and TRBJ1-1 provide the parts outside the CDR3, is EAGVTQFPSHSVIEKGQTVTLRCDPISGHDNLYWYRRVMGKEIKFLLHFVKESKQDESGMPNNRFLAERTGGTYSTLKVQPAELEDSGVYFCASSQAGTVNTEAFFGQGTRLTVV.

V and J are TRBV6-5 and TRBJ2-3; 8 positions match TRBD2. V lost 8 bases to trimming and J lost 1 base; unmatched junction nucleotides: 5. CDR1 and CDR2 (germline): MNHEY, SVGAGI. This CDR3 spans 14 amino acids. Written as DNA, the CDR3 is TGTGCCAGCTCGACACTAGCGGGCACAGATACGCAGTATTTT. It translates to CASSTLAGTDTQYF.

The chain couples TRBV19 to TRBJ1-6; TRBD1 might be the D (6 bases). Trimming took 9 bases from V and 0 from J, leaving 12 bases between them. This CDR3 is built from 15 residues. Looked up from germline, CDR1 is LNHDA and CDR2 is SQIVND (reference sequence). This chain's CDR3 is CASRDRSSYNSPLHF. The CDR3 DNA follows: TGTGCCAGCAGAGACAGGAGCTCCTATAATTCACCCCTCCACTTT.

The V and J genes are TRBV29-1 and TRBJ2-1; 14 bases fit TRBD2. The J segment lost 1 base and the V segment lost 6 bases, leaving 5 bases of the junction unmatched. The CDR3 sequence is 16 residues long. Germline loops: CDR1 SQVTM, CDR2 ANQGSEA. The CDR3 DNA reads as TGCAGCGTGGGACTAGCGGGGGCCCTATCCTACAATGAGCAGTTCTTC. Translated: CSVGLAGALSYNEQFF.

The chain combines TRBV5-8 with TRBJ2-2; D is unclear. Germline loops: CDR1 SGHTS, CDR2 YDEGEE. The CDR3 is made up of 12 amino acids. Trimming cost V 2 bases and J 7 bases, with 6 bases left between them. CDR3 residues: CASSLGIGELFF. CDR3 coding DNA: TGTGCCAGCAGCTTAGGGATCGGGGAGCTGTTTTTT.

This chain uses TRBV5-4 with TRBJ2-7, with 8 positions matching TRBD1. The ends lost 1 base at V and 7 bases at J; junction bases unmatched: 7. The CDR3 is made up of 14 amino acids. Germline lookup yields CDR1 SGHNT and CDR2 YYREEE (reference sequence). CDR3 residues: CASSLFGRGPEQYF. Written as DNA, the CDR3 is TGTGCCAGCAGCTTGTTCGGCAGGGGGCCTGAGCAGTACTTC.

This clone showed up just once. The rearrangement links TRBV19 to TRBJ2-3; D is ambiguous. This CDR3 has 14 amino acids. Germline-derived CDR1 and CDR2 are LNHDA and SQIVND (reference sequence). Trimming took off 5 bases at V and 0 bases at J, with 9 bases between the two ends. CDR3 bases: TGTGCCAGTAGTCCAGGACCCAGCACAGATACGCAGTATTTT. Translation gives CASSPGPSTDTQYF.

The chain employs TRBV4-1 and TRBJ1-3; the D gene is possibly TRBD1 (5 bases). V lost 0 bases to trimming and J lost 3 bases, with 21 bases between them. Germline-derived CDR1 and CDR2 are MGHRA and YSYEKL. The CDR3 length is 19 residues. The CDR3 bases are TGCGCCAGCAGCCAAGATTCCCCATCCGGGACCTGGGTTGGAAACACCATATATTTT. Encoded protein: CASSQDSPSGTWVGNTIYF.

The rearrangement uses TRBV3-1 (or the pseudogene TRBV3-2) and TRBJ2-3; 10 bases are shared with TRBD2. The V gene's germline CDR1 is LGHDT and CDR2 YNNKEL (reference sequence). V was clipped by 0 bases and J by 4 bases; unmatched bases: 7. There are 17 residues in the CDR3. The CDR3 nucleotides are TGTGCCAGCAGCCAAGATTACGCTAGCGGGGGTTCAGATACGCAGTATTTT. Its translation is CASSQDYASGGSDTQYF.

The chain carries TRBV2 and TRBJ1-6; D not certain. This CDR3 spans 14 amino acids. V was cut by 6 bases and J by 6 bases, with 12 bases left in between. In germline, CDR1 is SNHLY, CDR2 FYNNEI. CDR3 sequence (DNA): TGTGCCAGCAGCCATGAATACGGTAATTCACCCCTCCACTTT. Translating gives CASSHEYGNSPLHF.

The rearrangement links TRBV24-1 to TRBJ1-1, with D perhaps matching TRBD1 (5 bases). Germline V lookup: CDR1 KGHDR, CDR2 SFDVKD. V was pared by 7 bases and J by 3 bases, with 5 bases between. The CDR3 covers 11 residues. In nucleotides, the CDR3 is TGTGCCACCAGACAGGACACTGAAGCTTTCTTT. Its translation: CATRQDTEAFF.

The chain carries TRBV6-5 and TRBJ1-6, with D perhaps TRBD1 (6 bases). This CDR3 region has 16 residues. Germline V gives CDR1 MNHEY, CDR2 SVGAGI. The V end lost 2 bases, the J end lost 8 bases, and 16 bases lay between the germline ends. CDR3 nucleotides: TGTGCCAGCAGTTACGCCCAGGGGTTCCACTATTCACCCCTCCACTTT. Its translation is CASSYAQGFHYSPLHF.

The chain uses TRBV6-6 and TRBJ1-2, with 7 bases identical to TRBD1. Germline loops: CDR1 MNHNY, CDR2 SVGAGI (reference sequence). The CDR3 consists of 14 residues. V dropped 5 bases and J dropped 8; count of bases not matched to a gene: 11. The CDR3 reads CASSGRDSTMGYTF. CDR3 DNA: TGTGCCAGCAGTGGCCGGGACAGCACTATGGGCTACACCTTC.

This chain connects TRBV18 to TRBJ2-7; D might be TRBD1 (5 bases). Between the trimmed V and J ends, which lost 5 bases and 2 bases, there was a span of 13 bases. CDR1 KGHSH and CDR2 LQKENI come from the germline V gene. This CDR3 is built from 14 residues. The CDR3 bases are TGTGCCAGCTCAATCTTGACAGCTGCCTACGAGCAGTACGTC. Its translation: CASSILTAAYEQYV.

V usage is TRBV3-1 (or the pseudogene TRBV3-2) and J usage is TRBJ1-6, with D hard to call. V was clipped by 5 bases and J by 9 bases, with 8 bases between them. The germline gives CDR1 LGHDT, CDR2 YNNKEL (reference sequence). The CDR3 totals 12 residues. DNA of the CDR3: TGTGCCAGCAGCAGGGTAGGTTCACCCCTCCACTTT. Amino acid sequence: CASSRVGSPLHF.

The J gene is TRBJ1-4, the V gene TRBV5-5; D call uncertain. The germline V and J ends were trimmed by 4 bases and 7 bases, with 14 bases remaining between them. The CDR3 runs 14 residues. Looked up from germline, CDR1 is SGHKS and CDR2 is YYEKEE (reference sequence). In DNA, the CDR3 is TGTGCCAGCAGCCCACCCGGGGAGAGTGAAAAACTGTTTTTT. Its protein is CASSPPGESEKLFF.

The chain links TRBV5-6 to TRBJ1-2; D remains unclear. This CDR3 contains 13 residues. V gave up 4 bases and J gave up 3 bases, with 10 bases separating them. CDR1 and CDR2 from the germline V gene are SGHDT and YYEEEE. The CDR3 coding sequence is TGTGCCAGCAGCCTGGACGCCTACTATGGCTACACCTTC. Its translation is CASSLDAYYGYTF. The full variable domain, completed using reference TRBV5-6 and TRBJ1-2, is DAGVTQSPTHLIKTRGQQVTLRCSPKSGHDTVSWYQQALGQGPQFIFQYYEEEERQRGNFPDRFSGHQFPNYSSELNVNALLLGDSALYLCASSLDAYYGYTFGSGTRLTVV.